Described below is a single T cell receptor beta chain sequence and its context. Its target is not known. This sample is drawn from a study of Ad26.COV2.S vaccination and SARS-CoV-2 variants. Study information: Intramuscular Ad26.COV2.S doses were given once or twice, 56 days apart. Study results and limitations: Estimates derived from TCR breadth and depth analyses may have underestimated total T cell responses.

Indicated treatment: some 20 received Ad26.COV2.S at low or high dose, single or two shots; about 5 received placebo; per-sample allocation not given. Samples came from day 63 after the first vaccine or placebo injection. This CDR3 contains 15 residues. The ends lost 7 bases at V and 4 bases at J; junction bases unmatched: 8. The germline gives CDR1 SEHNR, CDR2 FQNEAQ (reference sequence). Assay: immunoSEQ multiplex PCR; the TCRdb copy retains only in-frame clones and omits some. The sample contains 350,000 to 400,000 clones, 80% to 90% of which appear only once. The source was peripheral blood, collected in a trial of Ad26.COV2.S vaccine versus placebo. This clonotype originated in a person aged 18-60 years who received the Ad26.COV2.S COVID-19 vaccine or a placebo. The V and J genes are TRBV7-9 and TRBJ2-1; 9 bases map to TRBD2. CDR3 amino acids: CASTVALAGYNEQFF. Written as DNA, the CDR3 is TGTGCCAGCACCGTGGCCCTAGCGGGGTACAATGAGCAGTTCTTC.